The rows below give T cell receptor beta chains drawn from one sample of a study of shared clonotypes between healthy human individuals. Method: immunoSEQ multiplex PCR; TCRdb's copy keeps in-frame clones and lacks some. Of around 370,000 clones listed, just over 95% were seen once; the top ten hold less than 0.35%. Material: memory CD8+ T cells sorted from blood. These TCRs come from a man aged 25 to 40 in good health. CDR3s include the opening cysteine and the closing phenylalanine or tryptophan. D genes are given only for firm matches. The size field is filled for only some rows; it gives once, few, many or a size class.

D	size	V	J	CDR3	DNA
TRBD2	-	TRBV11-1	TRBJ2-1	CASSILAGRGEQFF	TGTGCCAGCAGCATCCTAGCGGGAAGAGGTGAGCAGTTCTTC
-	-	TRBV19	TRBJ2-2	CASSIGGWIDGELFF	TGTGCCAGTAGTATTGGTGGGTGGATCGACGGGGAGCTGTTTTTT
TRBD2	-	TRBV7-9	TRBJ2-1	CASSLNSGTSDYNEQFF	TGTGCCAGCAGCTTAAATTCCGGGACTAGCGACTACAATGAGCAGTTCTTC
-	-	TRBV9	TRBJ2-3	CASSTLAGTTDTQYF	TGTGCCAGCAGCACTCTCGCGGGCACCACAGATACGCAGTATTTT
TRBD1	once	TRBV7-9	TRBJ1-1	CASSPLTLQDRGNTEAFF	TGTGCCAGCAGCCCACTTACCCTTCAGGACAGGGGCAACACTGAAGCTTTCTTT
-	-	TRBV14	TRBJ2-2	CASSQVPLGGELFF	TGTGCCAGCAGCCAAGTTCCCCTTGGCGGGGAGCTGTTTTTT
TRBD1	-	TRBV5-1	TRBJ1-2	CASSSTGGGYTF	TGCGCCAGCAGCTCCACAGGGGGAGGCTACACCTTC
-	-	TRBV5-1	TRBJ2-7	CASSLLGYEQYF	TGCGCCAGCAGCTTGTTAGGGTACGAGCAGTACTTC
-	few	TRBV15	TRBJ1-5	CATSSPVQPQHF	TGTGCCACCAGCAGCCCGGTTCAGCCCCAGCATTTT
TRBD2	-	TRBV5-6	TRBJ2-2	CASRGLVGVGELFF	TGTGCCAGCAGAGGACTAGTGGGGGTCGGGGAGCTGTTTTTT
TRBD1	-	TRBV29-1	TRBJ2-2	CSVAWTGSNTGELFF	TGCAGCGTTGCCTGGACAGGCTCTAACACCGGGGAGCTGTTTTTT
TRBD2	-	TRBV11-2	TRBJ2-2	CASSRLAGGGSGELFF	TGTGCCAGCAGCCGACTAGCGGGAGGTGGTTCGGGGGAGCTGTTTTTT
-	-	TRBV20-1	TRBJ1-4	CSANEKLFF	TGCAGTGCTAATGAAAAACTGTTTTTT
-	-	TRBV7-9	TRBJ1-1	CASSFGDSQAFF	TGTGCCAGCAGCTTCGGCGACAGTCAAGCTTTCTTT
TRBD1	-	TRBV28	TRBJ1-3	CASSSTGTGDRNTIYF	TGTGCCAGCAGTTCCACCGGGACAGGGGATAGAAACACCATATATTTT
-	-	TRBV2	TRBJ2-7	CASSESPNLSYEQYF	TGTGCCAGCAGTGAGAGCCCAAACCTCTCCTACGAGCAGTACTTC
TRBD2	-	TRBV5-4	TRBJ2-7	CASRGTSGIEQYF	TGTGCCAGCAGGGGGACTAGCGGGATCGAGCAGTACTTC
-	once	TRBV7-9	TRBJ2-2	CASTKFGALINTGELFF	TGTGCCAGCACCAAGTTCGGGGCCCTTATTAACACCGGGGAGCTGTTTTTT
-	-	TRBV11-2	TRBJ2-1	CASSPWGPPFYNEQFF	TGTGCCAGCAGCCCTTGGGGACCCCCTTTCTACAATGAGCAGTTCTTC
TRBD1	-	TRBV13	TRBJ2-3	CASSLDRLADTQYF	TGTGCCAGCAGCTTGGACAGGCTGGCGGATACGCAGTATTTT
-	-	TRBV28	TRBJ1-3	CASSPGISGNTIYF	TGTGCCAGCAGTCCCGGGATCTCTGGAAACACCATATATTTT
-	-	TRBV29-1	TRBJ2-7	CSVVGGQTYEQYF	TGCAGCGTTGTCGGGGGGCAGACCTACGAGCAGTACTTC
-	-	TRBV19	TRBJ2-7	CASSQGWRGSSYEQYF	TGTGCCAGTAGTCAGGGGTGGCGGGGGAGCTCCTACGAGCAGTACTTC
-	-	TRBV27	TRBJ2-6	CASKRISGANVLTF	TGTGCCAGCAAAAGGATCTCTGGGGCCAACGTCCTGACTTTC
TRBD2	-	TRBV11-2	TRBJ2-2	CASSDSGLAANTGELFF	TGTGCCAGCAGCGACTCGGGACTAGCGGCGAACACCGGGGAGCTGTTTTTT
TRBD1	once	TRBV2	TRBJ1-2	CASSRRGPDGYTF	TGTGCCAGCAGTCGGAGGGGGCCTGATGGCTACACCTTC
TRBD1	-	TRBV28	TRBJ1-1	CASSYNTPGQGYIF	TGTGCCAGCAGCTATAATACTCCGGGACAGGGCTACATATTT
-	-	TRBV5-1	TRBJ2-3	CASSSQGTDTQYF	TGCGCCAGCAGCTCGCAGGGCACAGATACGCAGTATTTT
-	-	TRBV19	TRBJ2-1	CASNNMEGSANEQFF	TGTGCCAGTAATAATATGGAAGGGTCCGCCAATGAGCAGTTCTTC
-	-	TRBV28	TRBJ1-5	CASSPRTDQPQHF	TGTGCCAGCAGTCCCCGGACGGATCAGCCCCAGCATTTT
-	once	TRBV4-1	TRBJ1-2	CASSQGTNYGYTF	TGCGCCAGCAGCCAAGGGACAAACTATGGCTACACCTTC
-	-	TRBV28	TRBJ2-1	CASRTLGSWDNEQFF	TGTGCCAGCAGAACTCTGGGGAGCTGGGACAATGAGCAGTTCTTC
-	-	TRBV27	TRBJ2-7	CASRDGALSYEQYF	TGTGCCAGCAGAGACGGGGCGCTGTCCTACGAGCAGTACTTC
-	-	TRBV2	TRBJ2-1	CASRGEYEQFF	TGTGCCAGCAGAGGGGAGTATGAGCAGTTCTTC
-	-	TRBV28	TRBJ1-2	CASSLFRTGNYGYTF	TGTGCCAGCAGTTTATTCCGGACGGGGAACTATGGCTACACCTTC
TRBD2	-	TRBV7-8	TRBJ2-7	CASAGLAVYEQYF	TGTGCCAGCGCGGGACTAGCGGTCTACGAGCAGTACTTC
-	-	TRBV6-1	TRBJ1-5	CASTDDGHNQPQHF	TGTGCCAGCACCGACGACGGCCACAATCAGCCCCAGCATTTT
-	-	TRBV30	TRBJ2-5	CAWSPTGGRAQYF	TGTGCCTGGAGTCCGACAGGTGGAAGGGCCCAGTACTTC
-	-	TRBV11-2	TRBJ1-4	CASSLLTGEKLFF	TGTGCCAGCAGCTTATTAACGGGGGAAAAACTGTTTTTT
-	-	TRBV5-1	TRBJ2-7	CASSLAGGKITPNSRFYEQYF	TGCGCCAGCAGCTTGGCCGGTGGTAAAATCACCCCGAACTCCCGCTTCTACGAGCAGTACTTC
-	few	TRBV29-1	TRBJ2-4	CSVLSGIRGIQYF	TGCAGCGTTTTATCAGGGATTCGAGGCATTCAGTACTTC
-	once	TRBV5-4	TRBJ2-3	CASSLDQGPTDTQYF	TGTGCCAGCAGCTTGGACCAGGGTCCCACAGATACGCAGTATTTT
TRBD2	once	TRBV28	TRBJ2-7	CASSLSLAGVGEQYF	TGTGCCAGCAGTTTATCACTAGCGGGAGTCGGAGAGCAGTACTTC
-	-	TRBV11-1	TRBJ2-5	CASSDTGEGQYF	TGTGCCAGCAGCGACACAGGAGAGGGCCAGTACTTC
-	-	TRBV4-1	TRBJ2-5	CASSQDTASDEETQYF	TGCGCCAGCAGCCAAGATACGGCTAGCGACGAAGAGACCCAGTACTTC
-	-	TRBV21-1	TRBJ2-7	CASSKRQGRGEQYF	TGTGCCAGCAGCAAAAGGCAGGGGCGGGGAGAGCAGTACTTC
TRBD1	once	TRBV14	TRBJ1-5	CASSHRTGDYSNQPQHF	TGTGCCAGCAGCCACAGGACAGGTGATTATAGCAATCAGCCCCAGCATTTT
-	-	TRBV5-1	TRBJ2-3	CASSLGGSTDTQYF	TGCGCCAGCAGCTTGGGGGGGAGCACAGATACGCAGTATTTT
TRBD2	-	TRBV4-2	TRBJ2-3	CASSQDTGTSGSTDTQYF	TGTGCCAGCAGCCAAGACACCGGGACTAGCGGAAGCACAGATACGCAGTATTTT
TRBD2	-	TRBV30	TRBJ2-7	CAWTLTGTRGEQYF	TGTGCCTGGACCCTAACCGGGACTAGAGGCGAGCAGTACTTC
TRBD2	-	TRBV5-6	TRBJ2-7	CASSWEGLTYEQYF	TGTGCCAGCAGCTGGGAGGGCCTTACGTACGAGCAGTACTTC
-	-	TRBV19	TRBJ2-2	CASSIPGARTGELFF	TGTGCCAGTAGTATCCCAGGGGCGAGAACCGGGGAGCTGTTTTTT
TRBD2	-	TRBV5-4	TRBJ2-7	CASSAGLAGGPFNEQYF	TGTGCCAGCAGCGCGGGACTAGCGGGAGGGCCATTTAACGAGCAGTACTTC
-	-	TRBV5-6	TRBJ2-7	CASSLDYEQYF	TGTGCCAGCAGCTTGGATTACGAGCAGTACTTC
-	-	TRBV5-4	TRBJ2-6	CASSLPIIVSGANVLTF	TGTGCCAGCAGCTTGCCAATAATCGTCTCTGGGGCCAACGTCCTGACTTTC
TRBD2	once	TRBV5-6	TRBJ2-5	CASRTSGQETQYF	TGTGCCAGCAGGACTAGCGGCCAAGAGACCCAGTACTTC
-	-	TRBV9	TRBJ2-7	CASSAPMGLETYEQYF	TGTGCCAGCAGCGCACCCATGGGACTCGAGACCTACGAGCAGTACTTC